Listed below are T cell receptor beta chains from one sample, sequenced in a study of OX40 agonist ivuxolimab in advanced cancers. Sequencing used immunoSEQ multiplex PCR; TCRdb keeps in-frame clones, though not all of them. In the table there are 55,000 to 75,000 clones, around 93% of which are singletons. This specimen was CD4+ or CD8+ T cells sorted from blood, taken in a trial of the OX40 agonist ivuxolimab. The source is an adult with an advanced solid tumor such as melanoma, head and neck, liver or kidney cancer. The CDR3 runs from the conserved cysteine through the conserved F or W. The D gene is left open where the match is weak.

cdr3_nt: TGTGCCAGCACGACGGTTAACGCCGGGACACAGAACACTGAAGCTTTCTTT
cdr3_aa: CASTTVNAGTQNTEAFF
d_call: .
j_call: TRBJ1-1
v_call: TRBV21-1

cdr3_nt: TGTGCCAGCAGCCAATCGGGGCAGGGGGCGAACAATGAGCAGTTCTTC
cdr3_aa: CASSQSGQGANNEQFF
d_call: TRBD1
j_call: TRBJ2-1
v_call: TRBV16

cdr3_nt: TGTGCCAGTAGTGGGGGAGGGACTGAAGCTTTCTTT
cdr3_aa: CASSGGGTEAFF
d_call: .
j_call: TRBJ1-1
v_call: TRBV7-9

cdr3_nt: TGTGCCAGCAGTCTTCGCGGGGGGGTCTACAATGAGCAGTTCTTC
cdr3_aa: CASSLRGGVYNEQFF
d_call: TRBD2
j_call: TRBJ2-1
v_call: TRBV6-5

cdr3_nt: TGTGCCAGCAGTACAGGGACAGGCTACAATGAGCAGTTCTTC
cdr3_aa: CASSTGTGYNEQFF
d_call: TRBD1
j_call: TRBJ2-1
v_call: TRBV6-5

cdr3_nt: TGTGCCAGCAGTTACTCTGGACTAGAGGCGTTCGAGCAGTACTTC
cdr3_aa: CASSYSGLEAFEQYF
d_call: TRBD2
j_call: TRBJ2-7
v_call: TRBV6-5

cdr3_nt: TGTGCCAGCAGCCCCGGACAGGGAGACACAGATACGCAGTATTTT
cdr3_aa: CASSPGQGDTDTQYF
d_call: TRBD1
j_call: TRBJ2-3
v_call: TRBV28

cdr3_nt: TGCGCCAGCAGCCAAACGTCTAGGATCCATGAGCAGTTCTTC
cdr3_aa: CASSQTSRIHEQFF
d_call: .
j_call: TRBJ2-1
v_call: TRBV4-1

cdr3_nt: TGTGCCAGCAGTTTTAGCGGTGAGCAGTTCTTC
cdr3_aa: CASSFSGEQFF
d_call: .
j_call: TRBJ2-1
v_call: TRBV7-8

cdr3_nt: TGCAGCGTTGAAAAAATGGGCGGGGAGACCCAGTACTTC
cdr3_aa: CSVEKMGGETQYF
d_call: .
j_call: TRBJ2-5
v_call: TRBV29-1

cdr3_nt: TGTGCCAGCAGCCCGGGACAGGGGGCGAATGGCTACACCTTC
cdr3_aa: CASSPGQGANGYTF
d_call: TRBD1
j_call: TRBJ1-2
v_call: TRBV27

cdr3_nt: TGTGCCAGCACAACAAGCGCATCAGATACGCAGTATTTT
cdr3_aa: CASTTSASDTQYF
d_call: .
j_call: TRBJ2-3
v_call: TRBV7-9

cdr3_nt: TGTGCCAGCAGTCTTTTTGGACAGGGCTACGAGCAGTACTTC
cdr3_aa: CASSLFGQGYEQYF
d_call: TRBD1
j_call: TRBJ2-7
v_call: TRBV27

cdr3_nt: TGTGCCAGTAGTGGGGGCAATCAGCCCCAGCATTTT
cdr3_aa: CASSGGNQPQHF
d_call: .
j_call: TRBJ1-5
v_call: TRBV19

cdr3_nt: TGTGCCAGCAGCTGGGGCTTGGGAACCGGGGAGCTGTTTTTT
cdr3_aa: CASSWGLGTGELFF
d_call: .
j_call: TRBJ2-2
v_call: TRBV27

cdr3_nt: TGTGCCAGCAGCTGGGGAGGCACAGATACGCAGTATTTT
cdr3_aa: CASSWGGTDTQYF
d_call: .
j_call: TRBJ2-3
v_call: TRBV6-5

cdr3_nt: TGTGCCAGCAGCCCGGGGCGCGGCTACACCTTC
cdr3_aa: CASSPGRGYTF
d_call: .
j_call: TRBJ1-2
v_call: TRBV6-5

cdr3_nt: TGTGCCAGTAGTATTAGCGGGAGCGAGCAGTACTTC
cdr3_aa: CASSISGSEQYF
d_call: TRBD2
j_call: TRBJ2-7
v_call: TRBV19

cdr3_nt: TGTGCCAGCAGCTTAGGGGGCACCGGGGAGCTGTTTTTT
cdr3_aa: CASSLGGTGELFF
d_call: .
j_call: TRBJ2-2
v_call: TRBV7-9